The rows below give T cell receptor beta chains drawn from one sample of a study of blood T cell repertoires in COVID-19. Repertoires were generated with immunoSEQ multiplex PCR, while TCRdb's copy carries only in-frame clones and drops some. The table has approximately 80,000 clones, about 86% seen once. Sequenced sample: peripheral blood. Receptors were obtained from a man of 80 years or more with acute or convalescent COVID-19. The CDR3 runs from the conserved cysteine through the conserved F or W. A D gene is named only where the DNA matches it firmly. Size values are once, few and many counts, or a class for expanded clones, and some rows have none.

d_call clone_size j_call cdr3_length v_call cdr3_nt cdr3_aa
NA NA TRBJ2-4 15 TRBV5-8 TGTGCCAGCAGCTCCCGGGGACTAGCCAAAAACATTCAGTACTTC CASSSRGLAKNIQYF
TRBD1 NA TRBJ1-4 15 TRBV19 TGTGCCAGTAGTAGCTCCGGGACAGGGACCCGAAAACTGTTTTTT CASSSSGTGTRKLFF
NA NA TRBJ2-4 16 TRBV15 TGTGCCACCAGCAGAGTTGGCGGAGGAGCCAAAAACATTCAGTACTTC CATSRVGGGAKNIQYF
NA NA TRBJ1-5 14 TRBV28 TGTGCCAGCAGTAGCCGGGGGGGGGATCAGCCCCAGCATTTT CASSSRGGDQPQHF
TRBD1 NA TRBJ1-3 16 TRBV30 TGTGCCTGGAGGGCCTGGGGACAGGGAACTGGAAACACCATATATTTT CAWRAWGQGTGNTIYF
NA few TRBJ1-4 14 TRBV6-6 TGTGCCAGTAGGACCGGGAATCCGAATGAAAAACTGTTTTTT CASRTGNPNEKLFF
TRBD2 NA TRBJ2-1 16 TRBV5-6 TGTGCCAGCAGCGTAATCAACGGACTAGCATACAATGAGCAGTTCTTC CASSVINGLAYNEQFF
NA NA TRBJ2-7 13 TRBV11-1 TGTGCCAGCAGAGCTAGCGACATCTACGAGCAGTACTTC CASRASDIYEQYF
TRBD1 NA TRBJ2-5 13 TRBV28 TGTGCCAGCAGTGTACAGGGGTCAGAGACCCAGTACTTC CASSVQGSETQYF
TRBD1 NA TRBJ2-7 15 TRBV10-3 TGTGCCATCAGCAAGACAGGGCTCAGCTCCTACGAGCAGTACTTC CAISKTGLSSYEQYF
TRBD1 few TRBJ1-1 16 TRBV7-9 TGTGCCAGCAGCTTTGGACAGGGTAAGGGGTACACTGAAGCTTTCTTT CASSFGQGKGYTEAFF
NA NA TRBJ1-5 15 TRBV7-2 TGTGCCAGCAGCTTAGGTCCCAGTTATAATCAGCCCCAGCATTTT CASSLGPSYNQPQHF
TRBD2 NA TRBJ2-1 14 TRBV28 TGTGCCACCCGCGGGGGGTTAGCGACCAATGAGCAGTTCTTC CATRGGLATNEQFF
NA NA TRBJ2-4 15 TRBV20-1 TGCAGTGCTAGTGACGCGGTGCTAGCCAAAAACATTCAGTACTTC CSASDAVLAKNIQYF
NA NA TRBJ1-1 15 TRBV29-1 TGCAGCGTTGCCCCAGGGTGGGGAATGAACACTGAAGCTTTCTTT CSVAPGWGMNTEAFF
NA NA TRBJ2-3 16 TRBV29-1 TGCAGCGTTCGGAGTTCCTTTAGCGGTGCCACAGATACGCAGTATTTT CSVRSSFSGATDTQYF
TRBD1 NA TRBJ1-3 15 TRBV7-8 TGTGCCAGCAGCCGAGACAGGGTTTTCGGAAACACCATATATTTT CASSRDRVFGNTIYF
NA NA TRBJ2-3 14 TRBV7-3 TGTGCCAGCAGCCCCACTCACCTCACAGATACGCAGTATTTT CASSPTHLTDTQYF
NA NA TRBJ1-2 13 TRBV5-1 TGCGCCAGCAGCATACAGGGAAACTATGGCTACACCTTC CASSIQGNYGYTF
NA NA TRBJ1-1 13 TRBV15 TGTGCCACCAGCAGAACAGGTTCGGCTGAAGCTTTCTTT CATSRTGSAEAFF
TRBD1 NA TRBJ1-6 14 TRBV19 TGTGCCAGCCGGGACAGGGCGTTCAATTCACCCCTCCACTTT CASRDRAFNSPLHF
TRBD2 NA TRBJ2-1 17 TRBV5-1 TGCGCCAGCAGCCCTCCGGGACTAGCGGGAGGGAACAATGAGCAGTTCTTC CASSPPGLAGGNNEQFF
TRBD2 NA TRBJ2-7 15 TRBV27 TGTGCCAGCAGTCCAACTAGCGGGAGACCTACGAAGCAGTACTTC CASSPTSGRPTKQYF
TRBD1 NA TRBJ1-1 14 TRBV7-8 TGTGCCAGCAGCGGGGACAGTCCGAACACTGAAGCTTTCTTT CASSGDSPNTEAFF
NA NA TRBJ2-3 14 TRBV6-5 TGTGCCAGCAGCGTAGGCAGGGGCACAGATACGCAGTATTTT CASSVGRGTDTQYF
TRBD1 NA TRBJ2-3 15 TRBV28 TGTGCCAGCAGTGCCAGGGGGTCAGGCACAGATACGCAGTATTTT CASSARGSGTDTQYF
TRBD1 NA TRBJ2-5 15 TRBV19 TGTGCCAGTACCTCCCCTGGGACAGCCCAAGAGACCCAGTACTTC CASTSPGTAQETQYF
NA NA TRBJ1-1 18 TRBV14 TGTGCCAGCAGCCATAGTTTACTAGGTCGGACAGCGAACACTGAAGCTTTCTTT CASSHSLLGRTANTEAFF
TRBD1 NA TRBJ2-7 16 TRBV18 TGTGCCAGCTCATTTTTCTCACCGGGACAGGGTCACGAGCAGTACTTC CASSFFSPGQGHEQYF
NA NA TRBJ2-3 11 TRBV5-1 TGCGCCAGCAGAACCGGAGATACGCAGTATTTT CASRTGDTQYF
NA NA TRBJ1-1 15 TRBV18 TGTGCCAGCTCACCACTAGGACAAGTGAACACTGAAGCTTTCTTT CASSPLGQVNTEAFF
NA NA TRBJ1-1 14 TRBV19 TGTGCCAGTAGAGCAGGGTTCGTGAACACTGAAGCTTTCTTT CASRAGFVNTEAFF
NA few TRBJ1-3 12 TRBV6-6 TGTGCCAGCCAGGGTGTAGAAAACACCATATATTTT CASQGVENTIYF
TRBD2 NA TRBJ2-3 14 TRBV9 TGTGCCAGCAACCTAGCGGGAGGCACAGATACGCAGTATTTT CASNLAGGTDTQYF
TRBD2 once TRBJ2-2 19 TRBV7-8 TGTGCCAGCAGCTTAGCGTATTTGGCGGGGGGCGCGAACACCGGGGAGCTGTTTTTT CASSLAYLAGGANTGELFF
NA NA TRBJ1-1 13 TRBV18 TGTGCCAGCTCACCGGCGCCAGGGTTTGGAGCTTTCTTT CASSPAPGFGAFF
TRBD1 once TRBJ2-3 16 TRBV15 TGTGCCACCAGCAGAGATCGACAGGGGATTTCGGATACGCAGTATTTT CATSRDRQGISDTQYF
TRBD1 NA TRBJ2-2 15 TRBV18 TGTGCCAGCTCACCCAGGGGGCTCGACACCGGGGAGCTGTTTTTT CASSPRGLDTGELFF
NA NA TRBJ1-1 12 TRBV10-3 TGTGCCATCAACAGGGCGAACACTGAAGCTTTCTTT CAINRANTEAFF
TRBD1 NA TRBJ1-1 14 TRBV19 TGTGCCAGTAGTCGTACGGGACAGGACCCACGAACTTCCTTT CASSRTGQDPRTSF
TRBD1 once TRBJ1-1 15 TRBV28 TGTGCCAGCGGGAGAGCCGGGACAGTGAACACTGAAGCTTTCTTT CASGRAGTVNTEAFF
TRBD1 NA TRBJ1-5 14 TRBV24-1 TGTGCCACCAGTGATTCGGGACAGTCACAGCCCCAGCATTTT CATSDSGQSQPQHF
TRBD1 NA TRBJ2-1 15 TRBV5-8 TGTGCCAGCAGTTTCGCGGGACAGGGCTACAATGAGCAGTTCTTC CASSFAGQGYNEQFF
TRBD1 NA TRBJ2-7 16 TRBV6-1 TGTGCCAGCAGTGACGGGACAGACGGACCCTTTTACGAGCAGTACTTC CASSDGTDGPFYEQYF
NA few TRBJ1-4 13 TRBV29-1 TGCAGCGTTGAAGTTAACGAACGGGAAAAACTGTTTTTT CSVEVNEREKLFF